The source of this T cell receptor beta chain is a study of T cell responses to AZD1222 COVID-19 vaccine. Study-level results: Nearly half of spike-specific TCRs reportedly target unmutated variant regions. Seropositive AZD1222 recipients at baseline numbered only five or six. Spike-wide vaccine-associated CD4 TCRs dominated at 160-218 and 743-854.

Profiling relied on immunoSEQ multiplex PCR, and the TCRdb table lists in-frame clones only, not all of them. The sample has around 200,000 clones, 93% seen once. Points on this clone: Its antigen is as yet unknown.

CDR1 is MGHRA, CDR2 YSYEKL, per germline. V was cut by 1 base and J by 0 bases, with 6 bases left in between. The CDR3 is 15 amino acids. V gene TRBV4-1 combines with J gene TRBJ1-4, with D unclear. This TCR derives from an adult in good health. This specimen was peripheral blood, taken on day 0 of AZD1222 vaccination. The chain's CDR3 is CASSQGRATNEKLFF. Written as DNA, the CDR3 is TGCGCCAGCAGCCAAGGGAGGGCAACTAATGAAAAACTGTTTTTT.